These T cell receptor beta chains were read from a single sample in a study of blood T cell repertoires in COVID-19. The assay was immunoSEQ multiplex PCR, and TCRdb's table has in-frame clones only and misses some. The data hold 120,000 to 150,000 clones, with approximately 86% observed a single time. Sample: peripheral blood. These receptors were obtained from a woman in her 50s with acute or convalescent COVID-19. Both conserved end residues are part of each CDR3. D genes are given only for firm matches. The size field is filled for only some rows; it gives once, few, many or a size class.

clone_size	v_call	j_call	d_call	cdr3_nt	cdr3_aa
-	TRBV5-1	TRBJ2-2	TRBD1	TGCGCCAGCAGCGACCAGGGGGCCGGACACACCGGGGAGCTGTTTTTT	CASSDQGAGHTGELFF
-	TRBV27	TRBJ1-6	-	TGTGCCAGCAGTTTAAACGGGGGGACCCCATTCCCCCTCCACTTT	CASSLNGGTPFPLHF
-	TRBV12-5	TRBJ1-5	-	TGTGCTAGTGCCCGCGGCGGGACTAGCAATCAGCCCCAGCATTTT	CASARGGTSNQPQHF
-	TRBV4-1	TRBJ2-1	TRBD2	TGCGCCAGCAGCCTGCCCGGGACTAGCGACAATGAGCAGTTCTTC	CASSLPGTSDNEQFF
few	TRBV5-1	TRBJ1-4	TRBD1	TGCGCCAGCAGCTTTGGGGACAGGGATGGCGAAAAACTGTTTTTT	CASSFGDRDGEKLFF
-	TRBV28	TRBJ1-2	TRBD1	TGTGCCAGCAGTACAGGGGGGGATAACTATGGCTACACCTTC	CASSTGGDNYGYTF
-	TRBV5-1	TRBJ1-3	-	TGCGCCAGCAGCTTGGCAACGGAGAGCTCTGGAAACACCATATATTTT	CASSLATESSGNTIYF
-	TRBV30	TRBJ2-3	-	TGTGCCTGGAAGGTAGCGGCAGGCACAGATACGCAGTATTTT	CAWKVAAGTDTQYF
-	TRBV6-1	TRBJ1-2	-	TGTGCCAGTCAGAGCGACGTAGTAATCTATGGCTACACCTTC	CASQSDVVIYGYTF
-	TRBV6-6	TRBJ2-1	-	TGTGCCAGCAGGCCGACCAGGGGCTACAATGAGCAGTTCTTC	CASRPTRGYNEQFF
-	TRBV19	TRBJ1-1	TRBD1	TGTGCCAGTAGAGGACAGGGGAACACTGAAGCTTTCTTT	CASRGQGNTEAFF
once	TRBV11-2	TRBJ1-4	-	TGTGCCAGCAGCTTAAGCCGTAATGAAAAACTGTTTTTT	CASSLSRNEKLFF
-	TRBV24-1	TRBJ1-5	-	TGTGCCACCAGTGCCCCTGGAGAGGGTCAGCCCCAGCATTTT	CATSAPGEGQPQHF
few	TRBV5-4	TRBJ1-2	TRBD1	TGTGCCAGCAGCCAGGACAGGGGGGGCTATGGCTACACCTTC	CASSQDRGGYGYTF
once	TRBV7-9	TRBJ2-1	-	TGTGCCAGCAGCTATGAGGGATCCCACAATGAGCAGTTCTTC	CASSYEGSHNEQFF
-	TRBV4-2	TRBJ2-1	TRBD2	TGTGCCAGCAGCCAAGGAGCGGGAGGGCTGGGTGAGCAGTTCTTC	CASSQGAGGLGEQFF
-	TRBV21-1	TRBJ2-7	-	TGTGCCACCCCGAGCCTCTCCTACGAGCAGTACTTC	CATPSLSYEQYF
few	TRBV5-4	TRBJ2-2	TRBD1	TGTGCCAGCAGCTTGGGACAGGGGCAGAACACCGGGGAGCTGTTTTTT	CASSLGQGQNTGELFF
-	TRBV19	TRBJ2-7	TRBD1	TGTGCCAGTAGCCCAGGGACAGGCTCCTACGAGCAGTACTTC	CASSPGTGSYEQYF
-	TRBV19	TRBJ2-7	-	TGTGCCAGTAGTATTCGGAGGGACAGCTTTTACGAGCAGTACTTC	CASSIRRDSFYEQYF
-	TRBV5-4	TRBJ2-7	TRBD1	TGTGCCAGCAGCTTGGACGGACAGGGGTTCTACGAGCAGTACTTC	CASSLDGQGFYEQYF
-	TRBV9	TRBJ2-7	TRBD2	TGTGCCAGCAGCGTAGAGGTTCGGACTAGCGGGGGGCAAAGACCCTACGAGCAGTACTTC	CASSVEVRTSGGQRPYEQYF
-	TRBV6-2/TRBV6-3	TRBJ2-1	-	TGTGCCAGCAGTTACTCGCGTACAGAACCGAGCTCCTACAATGAGCAGTTCTTC	CASSYSRTEPSSYNEQFF
-	TRBV28	TRBJ1-2	-	TGTGCCAGCAGTTCCGGGCAGGGCTATGGCTACACCTTC	CASSSGQGYGYTF
once	TRBV9	TRBJ2-1	TRBD2	TGTGCCAGCAGCGACCTGACCTCGGGAGCGGGGAAAGACCACAATGAGCAGTTCTTC	CASSDLTSGAGKDHNEQFF
-	TRBV5-6	TRBJ1-1	TRBD1	TGTGCCAGCAGCGGACTACAGGGGGCGTCGGACACTGAAGCTTTCTTT	CASSGLQGASDTEAFF
-	TRBV29-1	TRBJ2-1	TRBD1	TGCAGCGTCGCGGACAGGGGTTCCTACAATGAGCAGTTCTTC	CSVADRGSYNEQFF
few	TRBV19	TRBJ1-1	-	TGTGCCAGTAAAACAGGGATCTCTGAAGCTTTCTTT	CASKTGISEAFF
-	TRBV28	TRBJ1-2	-	TGTGCCAGCAGCCGAGGGGGAGGGAACTATGGCTACACCTTC	CASSRGGGNYGYTF
-	TRBV19	TRBJ1-3	-	TGTGCCAGTAGTATAGACGAGAGCTCTGGAAACACCATATATTTT	CASSIDESSGNTIYF
-	TRBV6-6	TRBJ1-4	-	TGTGCCAGCACTCGGGTGCGTGAAAAACTGTTTTTT	CASTRVREKLFF
-	TRBV9	TRBJ2-3	-	TGTGCCAGCAGCACCTACACAGATACGCAGTATTTT	CASSTYTDTQYF
-	TRBV19	TRBJ1-5	-	TGTGCCAGTAGTATAGGGCAGGGTCTCCAGCCCCAGCATTTT	CASSIGQGLQPQHF
once	TRBV6-1	TRBJ2-7	-	TGTGCCAGCAGTGAAGACGTGACTGAGAGCTCCTACGAGCAGTACTTC	CASSEDVTESSYEQYF
-	TRBV7-9	TRBJ2-4	-	TGTGCCAGCAGCTTAATAGGTGGAGCGGACATTCAGTACTTC	CASSLIGGADIQYF
-	TRBV10-2	TRBJ1-2	TRBD1	TGCGCCAGCAGTCCCGGGACAGGGAGACCAGTCGGCTACACCTTC	CASSPGTGRPVGYTF
-	TRBV7-3	TRBJ2-1	TRBD2	TGTGCCAGCAGCTTAGCCCCACTTCTAGCGGAGTCCTACAATGAGCAGTTCTTC	CASSLAPLLAESYNEQFF
-	TRBV2	TRBJ1-2	TRBD1	TGTGCCAGCAGTCTTAGGACAGGCAACTATGGCTACACCTTC	CASSLRTGNYGYTF
few	TRBV5-1	TRBJ1-5	-	TGCGCCAGCAGCCCCGCCGGCAGGTCCAATCAGCCCCAGCATTTT	CASSPAGRSNQPQHF
-	TRBV7-8	TRBJ2-7	-	TGTGCCAGCAGCTTAGGGGGACCGGGACACACCTACGAGCAGTACTTC	CASSLGGPGHTYEQYF
-	TRBV29-1	TRBJ1-1	TRBD1	TGCAGCGTTGTAGAGCTAGGCAGGGGGTCTTATAACACTGAAGCTTTCTTT	CSVVELGRGSYNTEAFF
-	TRBV5-4	TRBJ2-7	TRBD1	TGTGCCAGCAGCTTGGGACAGGGGGCACTCGAGCAGTACTTC	CASSLGQGALEQYF
-	TRBV2	TRBJ2-1	TRBD2	TGTGCCAGCAGCACCCATACTAGCGGGGGGGCTGATGAGCAGTTCTTC	CASSTHTSGGADEQFF
-	TRBV6-5	TRBJ2-7	TRBD2	TGTGCCAGCAGTCCCTTAAGCGGGGCCCCCTACGAGCAGTACTTC	CASSPLSGAPYEQYF
few	TRBV5-1	TRBJ1-3	-	TGCGCCAGCAGCTTGGGACAGGTACAAGGAAACACCATATATTTT	CASSLGQVQGNTIYF
-	TRBV9	TRBJ1-3	TRBD1	TGTGCCAGCAGCGCAACAGGGGGAAACTCTGGAAACACCATATATTTT	CASSATGGNSGNTIYF